The 13 T cell receptor beta chains listed next were all sequenced from one sample in a study of regulatory T cells in long-lasting Graves disease. Libraries of TCR beta came from iRepertoire HTBI primers plus Arm-PCR of CDR3 regions. TCRdb reprocessed the multiplex PCR reads with MiXCR, giving one entry per CDR3 protein. The sample includes 300,000 to 500,000 distinct CDR3 sequences, about 20% of them seen just once. The time point was: persistent/refractory GD, antithyroid drugs over 5 years with positive TRAb. Scientists built the TCR library using RNA that was extracted from PBMCs. This sample comprised peripheral blood mononuclear cells (PBMCs), obtained when the disease was refractory, from a patient treated with antithyroid drugs. The receptors were gathered from a female donor with Graves disease.

This clonotype appeared a few times. The chain links TRBV6-1 to TRBJ2-7, with unresolved D. CDR3 length equals 12 residues. V was trimmed by 6 bases and J by 5 bases, leaving 11 bases between them. Germline V gene lookup returns CDR1 MNHNS and CDR2 SASEGT. The CDR3 sequence is CASRDAWNEQYF. CDR3 bases: TGTGCCAGCAGGGATGCTTGGAACGAGCAGTACTTC.

Concerning this clonotype: Mismatch with germline at one junction end may stem from a read error. This chain links TRBV10-3 with TRBJ1-1; D remains ambiguous. The V gene's germline CDR1 is ENHRY and CDR2 SYGVKD. The CDR3 loop spans 15 amino acids. CDR3 DNA: TGTGCCATCAGTGAGTCAACGGGGAAGAACACTGAAGCTTCCTTT. It codes for CAISESTGKNTEASF.

The sample holds many counts of this clonotype. As DNA, the CDR3 is TGTGCCAGCAGTGTAACATGGGTAGCCGGGGAGCTGTTTTTT. Amino acid sequence: CASSVTWVAGELFF. The gene calls are TRBV6-1 and TRBJ2-2, with D uncertain. The CDR3 totals 14 residues. Trimming removed 4 bases at V and 6 bases at J, with 12 bases between. CDR1 is MNHNS, CDR2 SASEGT, per germline.

The table lists this clonotype with a few counts. This chain connects TRBV6-4 to TRBJ2-2, with TRBD2 identical over 9 bases. The CDR3 loop spans 18 amino acids. J gave up 7 bases and V 2 bases, and 14 bases lay outside the gene matches. Germline V gene lookup returns CDR1 MRHNA and CDR2 SNTAGT. CDR3 protein: CASSDPKPSGIYGGELFF. Written as DNA, the CDR3 is TGTGCCAGCAGTGACCCCAAGCCTAGCGGGATCTATGGCGGGGAGCTGTTTTTT.

This clonotype was counted ten times or more. The rearrangement joins TRBV28 to TRBJ2-5; TRBD2 might be the D (6 bases). This CDR3 spans 16 amino acids. V was trimmed by 7 bases and J by 2 bases, leaving 20 bases between them. Germline V gene lookup returns CDR1 MDHEN and CDR2 SYDVKM. The CDR3 DNA is TGTGCCAGCACCACAGCGAGAGCGGGCCTACAAGAGACCCAGTACTTC. Amino acids: CASTTARAGLQETQYF.

The V and J genes are TRBV6-1 and TRBJ2-2; D is unresolved. Germline values: CDR1 MNHNS, CDR2 SASEGT. Trimming stripped 3 bases from V and 4 bases from J, with 9 bases between. The CDR3 consists of 14 residues. This CDR3 reads CASSDRPITGELFF. CDR3 sequence (DNA): TGTGCCAGCAGTGACCGACCGATCACCGGGGAGCTGTTTTTT.

With regard to this clonotype: As the CDR3 is not closed by the conserved phenylalanine or tryptophan, this likely results from a read error. J is TRBJ1-1 and V is TRBV29-1, with a tentative D call TRBD1 (6 bases). CDR3 size: 14 residues. Trimming stripped 4 bases from V and 0 bases from J, with 12 bases between. Germline-derived CDR1 and CDR2 are SQVTM and ANQGSEA. CDR3 nucleotides: TGCAGCGTTGTAATTGGACAGATGAACACTGAAGCTTTCTCT. Translating it yields CSVVIGQMNTEAFS.

The chain links TRBV27 to TRBJ2-1; 10 bases match TRBD1. V trimming: 8 bases; J trimming: 12 bases; junction bases outside the gene matches: 16. The germline V gene has CDR1 MNHEY and CDR2 SMNVEV (reference sequence). The CDR3 contains 15 residues. The CDR3 sequence is CASGPRDRGSGGQFF. As DNA, the CDR3 is TGTGCCAGCGGGCCTCGGGACAGGGGTTCAGGGGGGCAGTTCTTC.

This clonotype was seen many times. This chain uses TRBV7-2 with TRBJ1-2; no firm D call. The CDR3 covers 13 residues. Germline-derived CDR1 and CDR2 are SGHTA and FQGNSA. V was pared by 5 bases and J by 6 bases, with 13 bases between. The CDR3 nucleotides are TGTGCCAGCAGCCCCAGTCGAGGAGATGGCTACACCTTC. Protein sequence: CASSPSRGDGYTF.

This clonotype was counted a few times. The rearrangement joins TRBV5-4 to TRBJ1-2, with D perhaps TRBD1 (6 bases). Trimming removed 0 bases from V and 8 bases from J, with 20 bases in between. The CDR3 covers 16 residues. Germline V gene sequence: CDR1 SGHNT, CDR2 YYREEE (reference sequence). The CDR3 coding sequence is TGTGCCAGCAGCTTGGTAATTGGGGGGCCCATCGGCGGCTACACCTTC. Protein product: CASSLVIGGPIGGYTF.

The chain employs TRBV18 and TRBJ1-5; D is perhaps TRBD1 (5 bases). The germline V gene has CDR1 KGHSH and CDR2 LQKENI. V was trimmed by 6 bases and J by 0 bases, leaving 12 bases between them. The CDR3 is 15 residues long. CDR3 region: CASSREGTSNQPQHF. The CDR3 DNA is TGTGCCAGCTCCCGGGAGGGGACTAGCAATCAGCCCCAGCATTTT.

This clonotype was counted ten times or more. The chain uses TRBV6-5 and TRBJ2-7; D assignment may be TRBD1 or TRBD2 (6 bases each). V was shortened by 0 bases and J by 4 bases, with 16 bases between the two germline ends. This CDR3 has 16 residues. Germline V gene sequence: CDR1 MNHEY, CDR2 SVGAGI. The CDR3 sequence is CASSYSAPGAGYEQYF. Written as DNA, the CDR3 is TGTGCCAGCAGTTACTCTGCCCCAGGGGCGGGGTACGAGCAGTACTTC.

In the case of this clonotype: A much larger clone lies one base from this, so it may be a read error. The J gene is TRBJ1-5, the V gene TRBV2; TRBD1 matches at 7 bases. Per the germline V gene, CDR1 is SNHLY and CDR2 is FYNNEI. This CDR3 spans 15 amino acids. CDR3 nucleotides: TGTACCAGCAGTTTGGCAGGGGGGTCCCTTCAGCCCCAGCATTTT. Translated, it gives CTSSLAGGSLQPQHF.